These T cell receptor beta chains were read from a single sample in a study of blood T cells in healthy people across ages. TCRdb reprocessed the 5' RACE reads with MiXCR, giving one entry per CDR3 protein. The table lists about 800,000 distinct CDR3 sequences, 20% to 25% of them singletons. The same data also went into a second study, on T cells of mothers and their children.

The specimen sequenced was blood. The receptors here all came from a boy between 5 and 17 years old in good health. The CDR3 runs from the conserved cysteine through the conserved F or W. D genes are given only for firm matches. Size is omitted from some rows. Given values are once, few, many or a class for expanded clones.

CDR3 length | J gene | V gene | D gene | clone size | CDR3 protein | CDR3 DNA
14 | TRBJ2-7 | TRBV28 | TRBD2 | few | CASSSGTRSHEQYF | TGTGCCAGCAGCTCCGGGACTAGGTCCCACGAGCAGTACTTC
14 | TRBJ1-1 | TRBV29-1 | TRBD1 | . | CSVNRQGKNTEAFF | TGCAGCGTCAACAGACAGGGGAAGAACACTGAAGCTTTCTTT
14 | TRBJ1-4 | TRBV20-1 | . | . | CSARVGALNEKLFF | TGCAGTGCTAGAGTCGGGGCCCTTAATGAAAAACTGTTTTTT
15 | TRBJ2-5 | TRBV7-8 | TRBD2 | . | CASSLVLLAGETQYF | TGTGCCAGCAGCTTAGTACTTCTAGCGGGAGAGACCCAGTACTTC
11 | TRBJ2-5 | TRBV2 | . | . | CASSEMQTQYF | TGTGCCAGCAGTGAAATGCAGACCCAGTACTTC
19 | TRBJ2-1 | TRBV4-3 | . | . | CASSQDRGAAYSSYNEQFF | TGCGCCAGCAGCCAAGACAGAGGAGCCGCTTACAGCTCCTACAATGAGCAGTTCTTC
12 | TRBJ2-7 | TRBV20-1 | . | . | CSAGTGEDEQYF | TGCAGTGCCGGTACAGGGGAGGACGAGCAGTACTTC
16 | TRBJ2-6 | TRBV4-1 | . | many | CASSQEIGSGANVLTF | TGCGCCAGCAGCCAAGAAATCGGTTCTGGGGCCAACGTCCTGACTTTC
14 | TRBJ1-4 | TRBV4-3 | . | many | CASSQAAGGEKLFF | TGCGCCAGCAGCCAAGCGGCAGGTGGTGAAAAACTGTTTTTT
13 | TRBJ2-3 | TRBV7-3 | . | few | CASSSIPRDTQYF | TGTGCCAGCAGCTCAATACCTCGAGATACGCAGTATTTT
16 | TRBJ2-1 | TRBV5-6 | TRBD1 | once | CASSLRGTGSSNEQFF | TGTGCCAGCAGCTTGCGTGGGACAGGGTCGTCGAATGAGCAGTTCTTC
15 | TRBJ1-2 | TRBV28 | . | . | CASTDYGGGNYGYTF | TGTGCCAGCACTGATTATGGGGGGGGAAACTATGGCTACACCTTC
15 | TRBJ1-3 | TRBV18 | . | . | CASSPPLTRGNTIYF | TGTGCCAGCTCACCACCCCTGACGCGTGGAAACACCATATATTTT
16 | TRBJ2-3 | TRBV9 | TRBD1 | . | CASSATGGSFTDTQYF | TGTGCCAGCAGCGCCACAGGGGGTTCCTTCACAGATACGCAGTATTTT
17 | TRBJ2-2 | TRBV6-5 | . | few | CASSYWGSRWDTGELFF | TGTGCCAGCAGTTACTGGGGTAGTCGCTGGGACACCGGGGAGCTGTTTTTT
15 | TRBJ2-3 | TRBV20-1 | . | . | CSARDASRGTDTQYF | TGCAGTGCTAGAGATGCAAGTAGGGGAACAGATACGCAGTATTTT
13 | TRBJ2-5 | TRBV28 | . | . | CASRGQAPETQYF | TGTGCCAGCAGGGGGCAGGCCCCAGAGACCCAGTACTTC
12 | TRBJ2-5 | TRBV29-1 | . | . | CSVVTNGETQYF | TGCAGCGTTGTGACAAACGGGGAGACCCAGTACTTC
13 | TRBJ2-5 | TRBV29-1 | . | . | CSVAGASQETQYF | TGCAGCGTTGCGGGGGCAAGCCAAGAGACCCAGTACTTC
15 | TRBJ2-7 | TRBV3-1 | TRBD1 | . | CASSQPGQESHEQYF | TGTGCCAGCAGCCAACCGGGACAGGAGAGCCACGAGCAGTACTTC
14 | TRBJ2-3 | TRBV20-1 | . | . | CSGEDNWGPDTQYF | TGCAGTGGGGAGGACAACTGGGGGCCAGATACGCAGTATTTT
12 | TRBJ1-2 | TRBV29-1 | . | few | CSVEGQADGYTF | TGCAGCGTCGAGGGGCAGGCCGATGGCTACACCTTC
12 | TRBJ2-3 | TRBV28 | . | few | CASKWAGDTQYF | TGTGCCAGCAAGTGGGCAGGGGATACGCAGTATTTT
12 | TRBJ2-4 | TRBV12-3/TRBV12-4 | . | . | CASSLVGSRQYF | TGTGCCAGCAGTTTGGTTGGCAGCCGACAGTACTTC
17 | TRBJ2-3 | TRBV4-3 | . | . | CASSQDGGDRRTDTQYF | TGCGCCAGCAGCCAAGATGGGGGCGACAGACGCACAGATACGCAGTATTTT
14 | TRBJ1-3 | TRBV11-2 | . | . | CASSLGSTSGTIYF | TGTGCCAGCAGCTTAGGAAGCACCTCGGGCACCATATATTTT
15 | TRBJ2-7 | TRBV7-8 | TRBD1 | few | CASSLVGTGREEQYF | TGTGCCAGCAGCTTAGTTGGGACAGGGAGAGAAGAGCAGTACTTC
16 | TRBJ2-3 | TRBV2 | . | few | CASSPMGRSRTDTQYF | TGTGCCAGCAGTCCAATGGGCCGGTCCCGCACAGATACGCAGTATTTT
14 | TRBJ2-7 | TRBV27 | TRBD2 | . | CASSFSGSFYEQYF | TGTGCCAGCAGTTTTAGCGGGAGTTTCTACGAGCAGTACTTC
16 | TRBJ1-6 | TRBV3-1 | . | . | CASSEGYGGYNSPLHF | TGTGCCAGCAGCGAAGGGTATGGGGGATATAATTCACCCCTCCACTTT
16 | TRBJ2-1 | TRBV12-3/TRBV12-4 | . | . | CASSPSTSRPHNEQFF | TGTGCCAGCAGTCCATCGACTAGTCGCCCCCACAATGAGCAGTTCTTC
13 | TRBJ1-5 | TRBV20-1 | . | few | CSAPQGPNQPQHF | TGCAGTGCTCCACAGGGACCCAATCAGCCCCAGCATTTT
11 | TRBJ2-3 | TRBV20-1 | . | many | CRVSSMDTQYF | TGCAGAGTGTCTTCAATGGATACGCAGTATTTT
15 | TRBJ2-2 | TRBV2 | TRBD1 | . | CASRKGTVNTGELFF | TGTGCCAGCAGGAAGGGGACAGTCAACACCGGGGAGCTGTTTTTT
15 | TRBJ2-7 | TRBV3-1 | . | once | CASSQDLTQIYEQYF | TGTGCCAGCAGCCAAGATTTGACACAGATCTACGAGCAGTACTTC
14 | TRBJ2-5 | TRBV5-1 | . | . | CASSLFSNQETQYF | TGCGCCAGCAGCTTGTTTAGTAACCAAGAGACCCAGTACTTC
16 | TRBJ1-2 | TRBV9 | . | . | CASSARVPGLNYGYTF | TGTGCCAGCAGCGCAAGAGTCCCGGGGCTTAACTATGGCTACACCTTC
15 | TRBJ2-5 | TRBV5-6 | . | . | CASSLARGNQETQCF | TGTGCCAGCAGCTTGGCTCGGGGGAACCAAGAGACCCAGTGCTTC
14 | TRBJ1-1 | TRBV11-2 | TRBD1 | few | CASSLQGGWTEAFF | TGTGCCAGCAGCTTACAGGGGGGTTGGACTGAAGCTTTCTTT
15 | TRBJ2-7 | TRBV7-2 | . | . | CASSLGTGTYEGQYF | TGTGCCAGCAGCTTAGGGACTGGCACATACGAGGGGCAGTACTTC
18 | TRBJ2-3 | TRBV28 | . | few | CASSLFPTARTSTDTQYF | TGTGCCAGCAGTTTATTTCCGACGGCCCGAACAAGCACAGATACGCAGTATTTT
16 | TRBJ2-7 | TRBV14 | . | . | CASSQGPGTLSYEQYF | TGTGCCAGCAGCCAAGGGCCGGGTACCCTTTCCTACGAGCAGTACTTC
11 | TRBJ1-2 | TRBV29-1 | . | . | CSVGDIYGYTF | TGCAGCGTCGGGGACATTTATGGCTACACCTTC
15 | TRBJ1-2 | TRBV7-2 | TRBD1 | . | CASSLGQGIDYGYTF | TGTGCCAGCAGCTTAGGACAGGGTATTGACTATGGCTACACCTTC
17 | TRBJ1-3 | TRBV9 | TRBD1 | . | CASSATTGLLSGNTIYF | TGTGCCAGCAGCGCGACGACAGGGCTGCTCTCTGGAAACACCATATATTTT
12 | TRBJ2-5 | TRBV5-1 | . | many | CASSLSRETQYF | TGTGCCAGCAGTTTAAGTAGGGAGACCCAGTACTTC
12 | TRBJ2-3 | TRBV20-1 | . | . | CSATRETDTQYF | TGCAGTGCTACCCGTGAGACGGATACGCAGTATTTT
17 | TRBJ2-7 | TRBV15 | TRBD1 | . | CATSRDYLGQGLSEQYF | TGTGCCACCAGCAGAGATTACCTAGGACAGGGTCTGTCCGAGCAGTACTTC
15 | TRBJ2-7 | TRBV27 | . | . | CANSLDPVAGYEQYF | TGTGCCAACAGTTTAGACCCGGTGGCGGGTTACGAGCAGTACTTC
14 | TRBJ1-3 | TRBV7-6 | . | few | CASSLVPRADTIYF | TGTGCCAGCAGCTTAGTCCCCAGGGCGGACACCATATATTTT
13 | TRBJ2-7 | TRBV20-1 | TRBD2 | . | CSAFRDYHYEQYF | TGCAGTGCTTTCCGGGACTATCACTACGAGCAGTACTTC
15 | TRBJ2-2 | TRBV5-1 | . | . | CASATGTTNTGELFF | TGCGCCAGCGCAACCGGGACAACGAACACCGGGGAGCTGTTTTTT
15 | TRBJ2-1 | TRBV7-6 | TRBD2 | few | CASSFVRGAYNEQFF | TGTGCCAGCAGCTTTGTGCGGGGGGCCTACAATGAGCAGTTCTTC
17 | TRBJ2-1 | TRBV4-3 | TRBD2 | . | CASSQDETSGAYNEQFF | TGCGCCAGCAGCCAAGACGAGACTAGCGGTGCCTACAATGAGCAGTTCTTC
14 | TRBJ2-1 | TRBV27 | . | few | CASSYIGEYYEQFF | TGTGCCAGCAGTTATATCGGGGAGTATTATGAGCAGTTCTTC
12 | TRBJ2-1 | TRBV6-1 | . | . | CASGTIGNEQFF | TGTGCCAGCGGTACCATCGGCAATGAGCAGTTCTTC
13 | TRBJ2-2 | TRBV6-2/TRBV6-3 | . | few | CASSYLGTGELFF | TGTGCCAGCAGTTACCTTGGGACCGGGGAGCTGTTTTTT
15 | TRBJ1-1 | TRBV20-1 | . | . | CSAKTKAGLFWEAFF | TGCAGTGCTAAGACCAAGGCAGGGCTCTTTTGGGAAGCTTTCTTT
14 | TRBJ2-5 | TRBV20-1 | . | . | CSARPHGGWETQYF | TGCAGTGCTAGGCCTCATGGGGGTTGGGAGACCCAGTACTTC